This TCR beta chain stems from a study of T cells in localized non-small cell lung cancer. Study-wide results and limits: Uninvolved neighboring lung showed the greatest T cell clonality, exceeding tumor.

Only in-frame clones appear in the TCRdb table, and some are missing; sequencing was by immunoSEQ multiplex PCR. The sample has around 3,700 clones; roughly 22% are singletons. This clone has just a few counts. Its cognate antigen is unknown. The CDR3 is 17 amino acids. Trimming took 4 bases from V and 1 from J, leaving 18 bases between them. Per the germline V gene, CDR1 is MGHRA and CDR2 is YSYEKL. The chain carries TRBV4-1 and TRBJ2-3; TRBD2 is a possible D gene (7 bases). The sequences come from lung tumor tissue, collected before any cancer treatment. The sequence was collected from a man aged 18-55 years with stage II lung adenocarcinoma. CDR3 amino acids: CASSRAPGGAGTDTQYF. The CDR3, as DNA: TGCGCCAGCAGCCGGGCCCCGGGGGGCGCGGGCACAGATACGCAGTATTTT.